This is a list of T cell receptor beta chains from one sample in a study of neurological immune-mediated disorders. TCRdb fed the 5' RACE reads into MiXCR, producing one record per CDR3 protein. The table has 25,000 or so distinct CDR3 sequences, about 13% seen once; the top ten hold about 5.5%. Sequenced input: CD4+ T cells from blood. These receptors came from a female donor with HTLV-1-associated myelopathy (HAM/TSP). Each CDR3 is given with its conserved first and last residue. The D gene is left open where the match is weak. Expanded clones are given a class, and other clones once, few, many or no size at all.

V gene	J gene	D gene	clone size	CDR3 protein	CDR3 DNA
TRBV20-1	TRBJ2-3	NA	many	CSARDPQGRSLDTQYF	TGCAGTGCTAGAGATCCGCAGGGGAGAAGCCTTGATACGCAGTATTTT
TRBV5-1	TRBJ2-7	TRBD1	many	CASSLTQGMYEQYF	TGCGCCAGCAGCTTGACACAGGGGATGTACGAGCAGTACTTC
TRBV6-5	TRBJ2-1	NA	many	CASKNSVNEQFF	TGTGCCAGCAAAAATAGCGTGAATGAGCAGTTCTTC
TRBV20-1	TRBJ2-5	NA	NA	CSARGTPQETQYF	TGCAGTGCAAGAGGGACTCCCCAAGAGACCCAGTACTTC
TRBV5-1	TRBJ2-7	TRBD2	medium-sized	CASSPSGGAYEQYF	TGCGCCAGCAGCCCCAGCGGGGGGGCCTACGAGCAGTACTTC
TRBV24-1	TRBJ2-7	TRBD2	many	CATSDPAASGSLYEQYF	TGTGCCACCAGTGACCCCGCCGCTAGCGGGAGTTTATACGAGCAGTACTTC
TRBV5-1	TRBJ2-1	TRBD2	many	CASSLYPGLAGPNEQFF	TGCGCCAGCAGCTTGTACCCGGGACTAGCGGGACCCAATGAGCAGTTCTTC
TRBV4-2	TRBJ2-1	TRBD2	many	CASSQDYSGLAGHNEQFF	TGTGCCAGCAGCCAAGATTATAGCGGACTAGCGGGACACAATGAGCAGTTCTTC
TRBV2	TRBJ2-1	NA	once	CASSFYICSATTSGRVNEQFF	NA
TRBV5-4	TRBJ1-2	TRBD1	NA	CASSLRDRAGGYTF	TGTGCCAGCAGCCTCCGCGACAGGGCGGGGGGCTACACCTTC
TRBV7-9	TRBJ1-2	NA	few	CASSLDGVYGYTF	TGTGCCAGCAGCTTAGATGGGGTCTATGGCTACACCTTC
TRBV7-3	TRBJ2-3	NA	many	CASSFSGPTDTQYF	TGTGCCAGCAGTTTTAGCGGCCCCACAGATACGCAGTATTTT
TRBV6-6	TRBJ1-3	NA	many	CASSRLREDGNTIYF	TGTGCCAGCAGTCGCCTCCGGGAAGATGGAAACACCATATATTTT
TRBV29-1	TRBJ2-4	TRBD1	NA	CRVEEQGARNIQYF	TGCAGAGTTGAAGAACAGGGGGCGCGAAACATTCAGTACTTC
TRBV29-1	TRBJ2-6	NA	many	CSVALWAGANVLTF	TGCAGCGTTGCCCTCTGGGCAGGGGCCAACGTCCTGACTTTC
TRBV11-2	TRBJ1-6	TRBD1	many	CASSLRTGGSSYNSPLHF	TGTGCCAGCAGCTTAAGGACAGGGGGCAGTTCCTATAATTCACCCCTCCACTTT
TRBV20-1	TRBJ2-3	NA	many	CSGSYATGDRDTQYF	TGCAGTGGGAGTTACGCCACCGGCGACCGAGATACGCAGTATTTT
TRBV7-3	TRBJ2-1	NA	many	CASSLGAAAYNEQFF	TGTGCCAGCAGCTTAGGGGCAGCTGCCTACAATGAGCAGTTCTTC
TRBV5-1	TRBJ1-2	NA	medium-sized	CASSLDAGANYGYTF	TGCGCCAGCAGCTTGGACGCGGGGGCGAACTATGGCTACACCTTC
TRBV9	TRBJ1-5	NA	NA	CASSVGGYDQPQNF	TGTGCCAGCAGCGTAGGTGGATACGACCAGCCCCAGAATTTT
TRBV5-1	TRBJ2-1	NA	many	CASMGSGTHVTGSYNEQFF	TGCGCCAGCATGGGCTCCGGGACCCACGTCACGGGCTCCTACAATGAGCAGTTCTTC
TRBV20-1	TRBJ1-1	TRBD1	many	CSATGTGSSFTEAFF	TGCAGTGCCACCGGGACAGGGTCATCGTTCACTGAAGCTTTCTTT
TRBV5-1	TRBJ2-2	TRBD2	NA	CASSPRLAENTGELFF	TGCGCCAGCAGCCCCCGACTAGCGGAGAACACCGGGGAGCTGTTTTTT
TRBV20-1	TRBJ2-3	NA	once	CSASGDTDTQYF	TGCAGTGCTAGCGGGGACACAGATACGCAGTATTTT
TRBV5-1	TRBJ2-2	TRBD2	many	CASSLAGFTGELFF	TGCGCCAGCAGCTTAGCGGGGTTCACCGGGGAGCTGTTTTTT
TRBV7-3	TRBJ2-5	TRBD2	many	CASSKAGGPPETQYF	TGTGCCAGCAGTAAAGCGGGAGGGCCCCCAGAGACCCAGTACTTC
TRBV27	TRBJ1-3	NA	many	CASSATRRGLLGNTIYF	TGTGCCAGCAGTGCCACACGGCGGGGTTTGCTCGGAAACACCATATATTTT
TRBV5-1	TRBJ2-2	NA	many	CASSSRRAGRTGELFF	TGCGCCAGCAGCTCGCGCAGGGCTGGGAGGACCGGGGAGCTGTTTTTT
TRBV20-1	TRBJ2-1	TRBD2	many	CSAKTLAGSDSYNEQFF	TGCAGTGCTAAAACTCTAGCGGGATCAGACTCCTACAATGAGCAGTTCTTC
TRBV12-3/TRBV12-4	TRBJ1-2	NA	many	CASRRNYGYTF	TGTGCCAGCAGACGGAACTATGGCTACACCTTC
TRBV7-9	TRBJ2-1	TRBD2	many	CASSFSGSGVEQFF	TGTGCCAGCAGCTTTAGCGGGAGTGGGGTAGAGCAGTTCTTC
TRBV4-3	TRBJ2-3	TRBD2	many	CASSQETTSGGGYTQYF	TGCGCCAGCAGCCAAGAAACGACTAGCGGGGGGGGGTATACGCAGTATTTT
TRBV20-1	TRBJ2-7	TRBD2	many	CSARETSGRGDEQYF	TGCAGTGCTAGAGAGACTAGCGGGAGAGGGGACGAGCAGTACTTC
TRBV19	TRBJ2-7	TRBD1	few	CASSIRQGIHEQYF	TGTGCCAGTAGTATAAGACAGGGGATCCACGAGCAGTACTTC
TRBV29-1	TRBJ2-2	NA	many	CSVQAHPGTGGNTGELFF	TGCAGCGTCCAAGCCCACCCGGGGACTGGGGGGAACACCGGGGAGCTGTTTTTT
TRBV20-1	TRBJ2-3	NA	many	CSARETGQTRLDTQYF	TGCAGTGCTAGAGAGACCGGACAGACCAGGTTGGATACGCAGTATTTT
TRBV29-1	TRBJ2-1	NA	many	CSVGWDEQFF	TGCAGCGTTGGTTGGGATGAGCAGTTCTTC
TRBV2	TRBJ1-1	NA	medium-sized	CASSDRANSEAFF	TGTGCCAGCAGTGATCGGGCTAACTCTGAAGCTTTCTTT
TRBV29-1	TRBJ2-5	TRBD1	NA	CTYRGLEETQYF	TGCACCTACAGGGGCCTCGAGGAGACCCAGTACTTC
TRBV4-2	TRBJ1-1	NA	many	CASSQDVRENTEAFF	TGTGCCAGCAGCCAAGATGTCAGGGAGAACACTGAAGCTTTCTTT
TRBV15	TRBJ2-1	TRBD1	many	CATSRNRGREQFF	TGTGCCACCAGCAGAAACAGGGGGCGTGAGCAGTTCTTC
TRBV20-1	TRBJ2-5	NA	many	CSARQFGGETQYF	TGCAGTGCTAGGCAATTTGGAGGGGAGACCCAGTACTTC
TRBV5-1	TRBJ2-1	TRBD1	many	CASSQAGGGVDEQFF	TGCGCCAGCAGCCAGGCAGGGGGCGGGGTGGATGAGCAGTTCTTC
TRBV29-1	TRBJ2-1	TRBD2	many	CSVDGLAGGINEQFF	TGCAGCGTTGACGGACTAGCGGGGGGGATCAATGAGCAGTTCTTC